The T cell receptor beta chain under discussion was sequenced for a study of spatial heterogeneity in lung cancer. TCRdb processed the 5' RACE reads anew with MiXCR; each CDR3 protein has one entry. Among around 25,000 distinct CDR3 sequences, around 13% were seen once, and the ten largest hold about 25%. This clonotype showed up many times. Time point indicated: sample taken at primary tumor resection. The authors sequenced whole RNA from tumor, nontumor lung or frozen PBMC without sorting. V shed 0 bases, J shed 6 bases, and the junction held 5 bases outside the gene matches. CDR3 length: 16 residues. Germline lookup yields CDR1 MGHRA and CDR2 YSYEKL.

The V and J genes are TRBV4-1 and TRBJ2-4; TRBD1 agrees at 10 bases. The TCR sequence derives from a female donor with early-stage non-small cell lung cancer. The specimen was PBMCs, collected at surgery. As DNA, the CDR3 is TGCGCCAGCAGCCAAGATCCGCGGACAGGGGGAAACATTCAGTACTTC. Its translation: CASSQDPRTGGNIQYF.